The 14 T cell receptor beta chains in this list originate from one sample, sequenced in a study of T-cell reconstitution after alpha-beta-depleted transplantation in children. Unique molecular identifiers tagged the TCRbeta library. From the PCR reads, TCRdb called clonotypes with MiXCR, one entry per CDR3 protein. The sample includes 600,000 to 700,000 distinct CDR3 sequences, approximately 14% of them seen just once. The source material was PBMCs, sampled before TCRalphabeta/CD19-depleted stem cell transplant. The source of these receptors is a girl aged 2 to 9 with congenital amegakaryocytic thrombocytopenia, due to receive a stem cell transplant.

The rearrangement links TRBV3-1 to TRBJ2-2; 11 positions match TRBD2. CDR1 is LGHDT, CDR2 YNNKEL, per germline (reference sequence). With 2 bases clipped from V and 5 bases from J, the junction kept 16 bases outside the gene matches. This CDR3 spans 20 amino acids. CDR3: CASSQSALGRTSGLTGELFF. CDR3 coding DNA: TGTGCCAGCAGCCAATCCGCACTGGGGAGGACTAGCGGGCTTACCGGGGAGCTGTTTTTT.

This clonotype was recorded at least ten times. The CDR3 bases are TGTGCCAGCAGCTTAGCTCTTAGCGGGGTCGGGGAGACCCAGTACTTC. Protein sequence: CASSLALSGVGETQYF. The chain carries TRBV11-2 and TRBJ2-5; 8 nucleotides match TRBD2. With V trimmed by 1 base and J by 5 bases, 9 bases remained unmatched. Germline V gene sequence: CDR1 SGHAT, CDR2 FQNNGV. The CDR3 is 16 residues long.

This clonotype was picked up many times. The rearrangement links TRBV12-3 or TRBV12-4 to TRBJ2-4; TRBD2 might be the D (6 bases). Trimming cost V 0 bases and J 14 bases, with 14 bases left between them. This CDR3 contains 13 residues. The CDR3 loop reads CASSLALVGGKYF. The CDR3 DNA follows: TGTGCCAGCAGTTTAGCGCTAGTCGGCGGGAAGTACTTC.

The gene calls are TRBV4-2 and TRBJ2-5; 7 bases are shared with TRBD2. Germline assignment: CDR1 LGHNA and CDR2 YNFKEQ. The CDR3 spans 17 residues. The V gene end was trimmed by 1 base and the J gene end by 2 bases; junction bases not matched to a gene: 10. The CDR3 loop is CASSQGASGHPQETQYF. The CDR3 nucleotides read TGTGCCAGCAGCCAAGGGGCTAGCGGACATCCGCAAGAGACCCAGTACTTC.

The rearrangement links TRBV5-1 to TRBJ2-7, with D possibly being TRBD1 or TRBD2 (6 bases each). Germline CDR1 is SGHRS and CDR2 is YFSETQ. This CDR3 contains 16 residues. V was clipped by 3 bases and J by 3 bases, with 19 bases between them. CDR3 sequence (DNA): TGCGCCAGCAGCTCGGGTTACGGGGGCAGGAACTACGAGCAGTACTTC. Protein: CASSSGYGGRNYEQYF.

This clonotype appeared many times. This rearrangement joins TRBV9 to TRBJ2-1; D unclear. Trimming took 3 bases from V and 3 from J, leaving 4 bases between them. Germline CDR1 and CDR2: SGDLS and YYNGEE. The CDR3 length is 12 residues. The CDR3 is CASSALYNEQFF. CDR3 DNA sequence: TGTGCCAGCAGCGCCCTCTACAATGAGCAGTTCTTC.

About this clonotype itself: A much bigger clone sits one base away, suggesting this may be a read error. The rearrangement joins TRBV2 to TRBJ2-3; D is ambiguous. Germline V gene data show CDR1 as SNHLY and CDR2 as FYNNEI. The CDR3 totals 12 residues. CDR3 residues: CAGSEATDTQYF. In nucleotides, the CDR3 is TGTGCCGGCAGTGAAGCGACAGATACGCAGTATTTT.

The V and J genes are TRBV14 and TRBJ1-5; TRBD1 matches at 10 bases. V was pared by 2 bases and J by 6 bases, with 10 bases of the junction left unmatched. Looked up from germline, CDR1 is SGHDN and CDR2 is FVKESK. This CDR3 has 17 residues. Here the CDR3 reads CASSQSGQGGVSQPQHF. The CDR3 nucleotides read TGTGCCAGCAGCCAATCCGGACAGGGGGGGGTTTCTCAGCCCCAGCATTTT.

This clonotype was detected a few times. The chain carries TRBV20-1 and TRBJ2-5; TRBD2 is a possible D gene (5 bases). Trimming cost V 2 bases and J 3 bases, with 16 bases left between them. Germline lookup yields CDR1 DFQATT and CDR2 SNEGSKA (reference sequence). The CDR3 extends over 15 amino acids. CDR3 coding DNA: TGCAGTGCTAGATTGCCACCGGAGGCAGAAGAGACCCAGTACTTC. Its translation is CSARLPPEAEETQYF.

The chain has TRBV15 and TRBJ2-5; D call uncertain. V shed 5 bases and J shed 4 bases, with 11 bases lying between them. The CDR3 sequence is 13 residues long. The germline V gene has CDR1 LNHNV and CDR2 YYDKDF (reference sequence). CDR3 bases: TGTGCCACCAGCGCTATAGTTGCAGAGACCCAGTACTTC. It specifies CATSAIVAETQYF.

This clonotype was seen repeatedly, ten times or more. In DNA form, the CDR3 reads TGCAGTGCTAGAGCCCCGGGGGGGAATGAAAAACTGTTTTTT. It yields the protein CSARAPGGNEKLFF. The V and J genes are TRBV20-1 and TRBJ1-4, with TRBD1 as a possible D gene (5 bases). The CDR3 has 14 residues. Trimming shortened V by 1 base and J by 5 bases, and 11 bases separated the two germline ends. Germline assignment: CDR1 DFQATT and CDR2 SNEGSKA (reference sequence).

This clonotype was observed at least ten times. The V gene is TRBV12-3 or TRBV12-4, the J gene TRBJ2-3; D is tentatively TRBD1 or TRBD2 (5 bases each). The CDR3 covers 17 residues. Trimming took 2 bases from V and 14 from J, leaving 29 bases between them. CDR3 coding DNA: TGTGCCAGCAGTTTAAAAATAACGGACTCCTTCGTCCCGAGGGGGTATTTT. Translation gives CASSLKITDSFVPRGYF.

The chain employs TRBV18 and TRBJ2-7; D is ambiguous. Germline V gene lookup returns CDR1 KGHSH and CDR2 LQKENI. This CDR3 region has 14 residues. The V gene lost 5 bases and the J gene lost 4 bases, with 15 bases spanning the gap. DNA of the CDR3: TGTGCCAGCTCAACGGCGGTGAATTCTTACGAGCAGTACTTC. Translated: CASSTAVNSYEQYF.

Only a few counts were recorded for this clonotype. V is TRBV7-3 and J is TRBJ2-1, with D hard to call. The germline gives CDR1 SGHTA, CDR2 FQGTGA. V lost 4 bases, J lost 6 bases, and 10 bases lay in between. There are 13 residues in the CDR3. The CDR3: CASSSDPPNEQFF. CDR3 coding DNA: TGTGCCAGCAGCTCCGACCCACCCAATGAGCAGTTCTTC.